A selection of T cell receptor beta chains follows, all from one sample in a study of response to subunit inactivated influenza vaccine. TCRdb processed the RT-PCR reads anew with MiXCR; each CDR3 protein has one entry. The sample includes around 480,000 distinct CDR3 sequences, more than 15% of them seen just once. Sequenced here: CD4+ T cells sorted from PBMCs, sampled roughly 24 months after vaccination. These receptor sequences come from a man between 50 and 70 years old who received an inactivated influenza vaccine. Each CDR3 is given with its conserved first and last residue. D genes are given only for firm matches. Size is stated for part of the rows, as once, few or many counts, or as a class when the clone is expanded.

.	TRBJ1-5	TRBV20-1	.	CSAIRQNQPQHF	TGCAGTGCTATCCGACAGAATCAGCCCCAGCATTTT
.	TRBJ1-1	TRBV7-2	.	CASSFPWGYTEAFF	TGTGCCAGCAGCTTTCCGTGGGGTTACACTGAAGCTTTCTTT
.	TRBJ2-1	TRBV29-1	once	CSADTRINEQFF	TGCAGCGCGGACACCAGGATCAATGAGCAGTTCTTC
.	TRBJ2-3	TRBV24-1	few	CATRESRGEGTDTQYF	TGTGCCACCAGAGAAAGCAGGGGTGAGGGCACAGATACGCAGTATTTT
.	TRBJ2-7	TRBV6-5	few	CASSWTSDYEQYF	TGTGCCAGCAGTTGGACAAGCGACTACGAGCAGTACTTC
.	TRBJ2-2	TRBV21-1	.	CASKGQDNTGELFF	TGTGCCAGCAAGGGACAGGATAACACCGGGGAGCTGTTTTTT
.	TRBJ2-7	TRBV20-1	.	CSASKGLSSSYEQYF	TGCAGTGCTAGTAAGGGACTGTCAAGCTCCTACGAGCAGTACTTC
.	TRBJ1-1	TRBV12-3/TRBV12-4	.	CASSLAQASNTEAFF	TGTGCCAGCAGTTTAGCACAGGCCTCGAACACTGAAGCTTTCTTT
TRBD1	TRBJ1-5	TRBV10-3	.	CAISESRGAGGNQPQHF	TGTGCCATCAGTGAGTCCCGGGGTGCAGGGGGTAATCAGCCCCAGCATTTT
TRBD2	TRBJ2-1	TRBV3-1	few	CASSPPGLASVRVNEQFF	TGTGCCAGCAGCCCGCCGGGACTAGCGAGCGTCCGCGTGAATGAGCAGTTCTTC
.	TRBJ1-2	TRBV5-1	.	CASSLDTSTGPNYGYTF	TGCGCCAGCAGCTTGGATACCTCGACGGGCCCTAACTATGGCTACACCTTC
.	TRBJ1-1	TRBV28	.	CGSSLQGMNTEAFF	TGTGGCAGCAGTCTACAGGGAATGAACACTGAAGCTTTCTTT
.	TRBJ2-4	TRBV6-6	.	CASSTGAKAYF	TGTGCCAGCAGCACCGGGGCCAAGGCCTACTTC
TRBD1	TRBJ1-6	TRBV6-1	few	CASSNLDRGISSPLHF	TGTGCCAGCAGCAATTTGGACAGGGGAATCTCTTCACCCCTCCACTTT
.	TRBJ1-1	TRBV7-2	.	CASRDRQDKNTEAFF	TGTGCCAGCAGAGATCGACAGGATAAAAACACTGAAGCTTTCTTT
.	TRBJ2-5	TRBV29-1	many	CSGGGGQVETQYF	TGCAGCGGGGGAGGGGGACAGGTGGAGACCCAGTACTTC
TRBD2	TRBJ2-3	TRBV5-1	many	CASSFSGSTDTQYF	TGTGCCAGCAGTTTTAGCGGGAGTACAGATACGCAGTATTTT
.	TRBJ2-7	TRBV5-1	few	CASSWRSEQYF	TGCGCCAGCAGTTGGCGAAGCGAGCAGTACTTC
TRBD1	TRBJ2-3	TRBV24-1	.	CATSDGTGHTDTQYF	TGTGCCACCAGTGATGGGACAGGCCACACAGATACGCAGTATTTT
.	TRBJ2-5	TRBV6-2/TRBV6-3	.	CATWREETQYF	TGTGCCACCTGGCGGGAAGAGACCCAGTACTTC
.	TRBJ2-5	TRBV7-2	.	CASSLDSSFSETQYF	TGTGCCAGCAGCTTAGACTCTAGCTTTTCCGAGACCCAGTACTTC
TRBD1	TRBJ2-3	TRBV10-3	few	CAIRGGQGMGTDTQYF	TGTGCCATCAGGGGGGGACAGGGGATGGGCACAGATACGCAGTATTTT
.	TRBJ1-6	TRBV3-1	.	CASSQGGVGNSPLHF	TGTGCCAGCAGCCAAGGGGGGGTCGGTAATTCACCCCTCCACTTT
.	TRBJ2-1	TRBV24-1	.	CATSDFTGGGHAEQFF	TGTGCCACCAGTGATTTTACGGGCGGAGGGCACGCCGAGCAGTTCTTC
.	TRBJ2-7	TRBV20-1	many	CSASRTGVISEQYF	TGCAGTGCTAGTCGAACGGGAGTTATCAGCGAGCAGTACTTC
.	TRBJ1-3	TRBV18	.	CASRRGSGNTIYF	TGTGCCAGCCGGCGGGGTTCTGGAAACACCATATATTTT
.	TRBJ2-7	TRBV6-1	.	CASSGQQTYEQYF	TGTGCCAGCAGTGGACAGCAAACCTACGAGCAGTACTTC
.	TRBJ2-7	TRBV12-3/TRBV12-4	.	CASSPQRGLGSYEQYF	TGTGCCAGCAGCCCCCAACGGGGCCTCGGCTCCTACGAGCAGTACTTC
.	TRBJ2-7	TRBV29-1	few	CSVEEGWGEQYF	TGCAGCGTTGAAGAAGGATGGGGAGAGCAGTACTTC
.	TRBJ1-4	TRBV12-3/TRBV12-4	many	CASSLHQGTGKLFF	TGTGCCAGCAGTTTGCATCAGGGTACGGGAAAACTGTTTTTT
TRBD1	TRBJ1-2	TRBV7-2	.	CASSLSNRGYGYTF	TGTGCCAGCAGCTTATCAAACAGGGGGTATGGCTACACCTTC
.	TRBJ2-3	TRBV6-2/TRBV6-3	few	CASSSDEAPTDTQYF	TGTGCCAGCAGTTCAGACGAGGCCCCTACAGATACGCAGTATTTT
TRBD2	TRBJ2-3	TRBV12-3/TRBV12-4	.	CASGAGGAQGTQYF	TGTGCCAGCGGAGCGGGGGGAGCACAAGGTACGCAGTATTTT
TRBD1	TRBJ2-3	TRBV29-1	.	CSGYRGTVTDTQYF	TGCAGCGGGTACAGGGGGACTGTCACAGATACGCAGTATTTT
.	TRBJ2-5	TRBV5-1	few	CASRGASEGGTETQYF	TGCGCCAGCAGGGGGGCTAGCGAAGGGGGGACGGAGACCCAGTACTTC
.	TRBJ2-5	TRBV7-3	few	CASSLTSTGSETQYF	TGTGCCAGCAGCTTAACAAGTACAGGGAGCGAGACCCAGTACTTC
.	TRBJ2-2	TRBV6-5	few	CASSYNGVNTGELFF	TGTGCCAGCAGTTACAACGGTGTGAACACCGGGGAGCTGTTTTTT
.	TRBJ2-3	TRBV20-1	.	CSARVMWGAIADTQYF	TGCAGTGCTAGAGTAATGTGGGGGGCGATCGCAGATACGCAGTATTTT
.	TRBJ2-2	TRBV7-8	few	CASSSPHGGLANTGELFF	TGTGCCAGCAGCTCACCCCATGGGGGGCTCGCGAACACCGGGGAGCTGTTTTTT
.	TRBJ1-2	TRBV15	.	CATSRGGGYTF	TGTGCCACCAGCAGAGGCGGTGGCTACACCTTC
.	TRBJ2-7	TRBV3-1	few	CASSQAGVTYEQYF	TGTGCCAGCAGCCAAGCAGGGGTCACCTACGAGCAGTACTTC
.	TRBJ1-2	TRBV20-1	few	CSATGLYGYTF	TGCAGTGCTACGGGGCTCTATGGCTACACCTTC
.	TRBJ2-7	TRBV5-1	few	CASSSAGIYEQYF	TGCGCCAGCAGCTCGGCAGGGATCTACGAGCAGTACTTC
.	TRBJ2-3	TRBV30	.	CAWSVLAPDTQYF	TGTGCCTGGAGTGTACTTGCCCCCGATACGCAGTATTTT
.	TRBJ2-5	TRBV30	.	CAWSVGIQETQYF	TGTGCCTGGAGTGTAGGTATCCAAGAGACCCAGTACTTC
.	TRBJ2-5	TRBV3-1	.	CASSLWGGQGKETQYF	TGTGCCAGCAGCCTTTGGGGCGGACAAGGAAAAGAGACCCAGTACTTC
.	TRBJ2-5	TRBV7-3	few	CASSLMGVGTQYF	TGTGCCAGCAGCTTAATGGGAGTGGGGACCCAGTACTTC
TRBD1	TRBJ2-1	TRBV6-1	.	CASSQGTVREQFF	TGTGCCAGCAGTCAGGGGACAGTGCGGGAGCAGTTCTTC
.	TRBJ2-7	TRBV20-1	.	CSASPTPLGAEQYF	TGCAGTGCTAGTCCGACCCCCCTGGGGGCCGAGCAGTACTTC
.	TRBJ1-1	TRBV4-3	.	CASSLTTGTGTEAFF	TGCGCCAGCAGCCTTACTACCGGGACTGGCACTGAAGCTTTCTTT
TRBD2	TRBJ2-3	TRBV29-1	many	CSVGWGLRTDTQYF	TGCAGCGTTGGGTGGGGACTACGCACAGATACGCAGTATTTT
.	TRBJ1-1	TRBV28	few	CASSLIWAGDTEAFF	TGTGCCAGCAGTTTAATCTGGGCTGGGGACACTGAAGCTTTCTTT
TRBD1	TRBJ2-1	TRBV7-9	few	CASSLETGLANEQFF	TGTGCCAGCAGCTTAGAGACAGGGCTCGCGAATGAGCAGTTCTTC
.	TRBJ2-1	TRBV20-1	.	CSAKALTGSYNEQFF	TGCAGTGCCAAGGCATTAACAGGTAGTTACAATGAGCAGTTCTTC
.	TRBJ1-2	TRBV7-2	.	CASSRYLVDSNYGYTF	TGTGCCAGCAGCCGGTATTTGGTGGACAGTAACTATGGCTACACCTTC
.	TRBJ1-6	TRBV6-5	many	CASSYSGHDNSPLHF	TGTGCCAGCAGTTACTCGGGACACGATAATTCACCCCTCCACTTT
TRBD1	TRBJ2-7	TRBV7-9	few	CASSLTGGAEQYF	TGTGCCAGCAGCTTGACAGGGGGAGCCGAGCAGTACTTC